This TCR beta chain was found in a study of blood T cell repertoires in COVID-19. Study-level information: Sources were T cells, B-cell-depleted T cells, or PBMCs; the material itself was cDNA or gDNA.

This clone was counted once. Germline assignment: CDR1 SNHLY and CDR2 FYNNEI. The CDR3 sequence is 13 residues long. V was pared by 7 bases and J by 0 bases, with 8 bases between. Sequencing was performed with immunoSEQ multiplex PCR; in TCRdb, only in-frame clones are kept and a portion is missing. The repertoire holds roughly 130,000 clones, about 80% seen once, with less than 4.5% in the top ten. The clonotype was recovered from a man aged 60-69 years with acute or convalescent COVID-19. The rearrangement uses TRBV2 and TRBJ2-3; the D gene is possibly TRBD1 (5 bases). The sequencing sample was made of peripheral blood. The CDR3 here is CASKGRSTDTQYF. DNA for the CDR3: TGTGCCAGCAAGGGGCGGAGCACAGATACGCAGTATTTT.